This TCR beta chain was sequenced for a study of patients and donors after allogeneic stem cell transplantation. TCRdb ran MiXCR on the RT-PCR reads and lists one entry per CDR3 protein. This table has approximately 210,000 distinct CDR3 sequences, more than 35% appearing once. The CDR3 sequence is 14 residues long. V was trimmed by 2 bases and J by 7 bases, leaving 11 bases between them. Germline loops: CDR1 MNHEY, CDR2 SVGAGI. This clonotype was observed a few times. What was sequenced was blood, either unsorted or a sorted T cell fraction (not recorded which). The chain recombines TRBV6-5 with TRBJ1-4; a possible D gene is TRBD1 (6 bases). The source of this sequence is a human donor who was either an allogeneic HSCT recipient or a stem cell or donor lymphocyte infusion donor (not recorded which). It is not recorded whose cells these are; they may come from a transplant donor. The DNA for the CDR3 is TGTGCCAGCAGTTACACTACAGGGCGTGAAAAACTGTTTTTT. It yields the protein CASSYTTGREKLFF.